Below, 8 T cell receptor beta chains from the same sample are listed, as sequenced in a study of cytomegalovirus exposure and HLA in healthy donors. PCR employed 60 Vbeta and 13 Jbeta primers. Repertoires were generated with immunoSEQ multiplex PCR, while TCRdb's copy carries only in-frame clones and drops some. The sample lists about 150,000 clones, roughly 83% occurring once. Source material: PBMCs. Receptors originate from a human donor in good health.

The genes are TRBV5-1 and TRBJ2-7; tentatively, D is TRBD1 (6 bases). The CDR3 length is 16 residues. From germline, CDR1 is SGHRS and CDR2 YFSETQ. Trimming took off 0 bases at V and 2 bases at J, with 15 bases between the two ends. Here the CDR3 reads CASSLAETGQAYEQYF. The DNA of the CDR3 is TGCGCCAGCAGCTTGGCCGAGACGGGACAAGCCTACGAGCAGTACTTC.

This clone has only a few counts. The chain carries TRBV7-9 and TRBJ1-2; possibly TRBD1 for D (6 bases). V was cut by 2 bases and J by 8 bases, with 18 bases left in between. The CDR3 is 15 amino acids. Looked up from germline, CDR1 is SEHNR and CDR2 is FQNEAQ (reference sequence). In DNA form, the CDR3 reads TGTGCCAGCAGCTTAAACAGTCGGGGGGCGGACGGCTACACCTTC. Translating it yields CASSLNSRGADGYTF.

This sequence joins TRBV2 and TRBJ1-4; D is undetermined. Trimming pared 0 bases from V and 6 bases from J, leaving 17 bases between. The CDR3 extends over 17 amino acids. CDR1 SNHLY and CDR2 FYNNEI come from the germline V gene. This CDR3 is CASSEALPGIDDEKLFF. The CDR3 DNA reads TGTGCCAGCAGTGAAGCGCTTCCGGGAATAGATGATGAAAAACTGTTTTTT.

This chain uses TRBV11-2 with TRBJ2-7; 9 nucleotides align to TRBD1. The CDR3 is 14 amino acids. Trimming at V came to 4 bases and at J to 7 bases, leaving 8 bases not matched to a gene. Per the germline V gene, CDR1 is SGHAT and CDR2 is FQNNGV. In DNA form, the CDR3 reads TGTGCCAGCAGCTCGGGACAGGGTACTGGAGAGCAGTACTTC. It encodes CASSSGQGTGEQYF.

The CDR3 region is CASSRTSSEQYF. DNA of the CDR3: TGTGCCAGCAGCCGGACTAGCTCCGAGCAGTACTTC. The chain combines TRBV5-4 with TRBJ2-7; 8 bases agree with TRBD2. V shed 4 bases, J shed 6 bases, and the junction held 3 bases outside the gene matches. The CDR3 runs to 12 residues. The germline V gene encodes CDR1 SGHNT and CDR2 YYREEE (reference sequence).

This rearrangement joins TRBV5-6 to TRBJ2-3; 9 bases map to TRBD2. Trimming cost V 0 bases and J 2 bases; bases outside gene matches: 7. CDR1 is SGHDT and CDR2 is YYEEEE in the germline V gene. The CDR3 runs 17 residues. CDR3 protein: CASSLGLAGFLTDTQYF. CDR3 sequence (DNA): TGTGCCAGCAGCTTGGGGCTAGCGGGGTTCCTCACAGATACGCAGTATTTT. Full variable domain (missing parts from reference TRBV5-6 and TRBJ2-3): DAGVTQSPTHLIKTRGQQVTLRCSPKSGHDTVSWYQQALGQGPQFIFQYYEEEERQRGNFPDRFSGHQFPNYSSELNVNALLLGDSALYLCASSLGLAGFLTDTQYFGPGTRLTVL.

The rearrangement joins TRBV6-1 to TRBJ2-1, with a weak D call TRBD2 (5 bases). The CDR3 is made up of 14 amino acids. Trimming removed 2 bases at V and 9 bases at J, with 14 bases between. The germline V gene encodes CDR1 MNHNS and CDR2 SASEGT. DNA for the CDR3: TGTGCCAGCAGTGAACCGACGGGAACAATTGAGCAGTTCTTC. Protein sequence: CASSEPTGTIEQFF.

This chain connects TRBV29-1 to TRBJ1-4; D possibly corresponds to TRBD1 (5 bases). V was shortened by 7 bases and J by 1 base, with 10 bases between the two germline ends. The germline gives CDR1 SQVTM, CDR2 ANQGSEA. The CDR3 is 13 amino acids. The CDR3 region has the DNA TGCAGCGCTCAGACAGAAACTAATGAAAAACTGTTTTTT. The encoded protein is CSAQTETNEKLFF.